The entry that follows covers one TCR beta chain sequence. The record originates from a study of blood T cell repertoires in COVID-19. Overall study: COVID-19 samples collected from the United States, Italy and Spain covered acute and convalescent phases. Sample material is recorded as cDNA or gDNA derived from T cells, B-cell-depleted T cells, or PBMCs.

This CDR3 has 13 residues. Trimming removed 6 bases from V and 4 bases from J; junction bases left unmatched: 6. The V gene's germline CDR1 is SQVTM and CDR2 ANQGSEA. Original processing notes: Reference gene primers were amplified, and this amplification served to estimate nucleated cell counts. Only in-frame clones appear in the TCRdb table, and some are missing; sequencing was by immunoSEQ multiplex PCR. V and J calls and clone size come straight from that table; D and trimming were deduced from the DNA. This table holds about 74,000 clones, approximately 80% found once. Sequencing was carried out using peripheral blood. This rearrangement joins TRBV29-1 to TRBJ2-1, with 7 bases aligning to TRBD2. The source of this sequence is a man at least 80 years old with acute or convalescent COVID-19. Here the CDR3 DNA reads TGCAGCGTATGGACTAGTAGATACAATGAGCAGTTCTTC. It yields the protein CSVWTSRYNEQFF.